This passage covers 29 T cell receptor beta chains from one sample sequenced in a study of regulatory T cells in long-lasting Graves disease. Researchers made TCR beta libraries by using iRepertoire HTBI primers and running Arm-PCR on CDR3 regions. MiXCR was run by TCRdb on the multiplex PCR reads, yielding one entry per CDR3 protein. This table holds about 430,000 distinct CDR3 sequences, approximately 15% found once. Time point of the sample: newly diagnosed GD, antithyroid drugs for less than 3 months. PBMC-extracted RNA yielded the TCR library. These data were likewise used in another study, on T cells in Graves' hyperthyroidism and ophthalmopathy.

The source material was peripheral blood mononuclear cells (PBMCs), sampled at new diagnosis, from a patient treated with antithyroid drugs. These receptors were obtained from a woman in her forties with Graves disease.

This clonotype was counted ten times or more. The chain couples TRBV20-1 to TRBJ2-1; 10 bases align to TRBD2. This CDR3 region has 14 residues. V trimming: 5 bases; J trimming: 2 bases; junction bases outside the gene matches: 3. The V gene's germline CDR1 is DFQATT and CDR2 SNEGSKA (reference sequence). CDR3: CSAGTSVTYNEQFF. The DNA of the CDR3 is TGCAGTGCTGGGACTAGCGTGACCTACAATGAGCAGTTCTTC.

The sample holds many counts of this clonotype. The V and J genes are TRBV5-1 and TRBJ2-3; D may be TRBD2 (6 bases). Trimming cost V 0 bases and J 5 bases, with 10 bases left between them. The CDR3 is 14 residues long. CDR1 and CDR2 (germline): SGHRS, YFSETQ. Here the CDR3 reads CASSLAGVRDTQYF. For the CDR3, the DNA is TGCGCCAGCAGCTTGGCGGGAGTCAGAGATACGCAGTATTTT. Drawing the rest from reference TRBV5-1 and TRBJ2-3, the complete variable domain is KAGVTQTPRYLIKTRGQQVTLSCSPISGHRSVSWYQQTPGQGLQFLFEYFSETQRNKGNFPGRFSGRQFSNSRSEMNVSTLELGDSALYLCASSLAGVRDTQYFGPGTRLTVL.

This clonotype was seen more than once but under ten times. Since no conserved phenylalanine or tryptophan closes the CDR3, a read error is the likely cause. The V call is TRBV10-1, the J call TRBJ2-5; D not certain. Germline assignment: CDR1 WNHNN and CDR2 SYGVQD (reference sequence). Trimming cost V 0 bases and J 2 bases, with 7 bases left between them. The CDR3 totals 14 residues. The CDR3 nucleotides are TGCGCCAGCAGTGAGTCCGGACGGCAAGAGACCCAGTACCTC. This encodes CASSESGRQETQYL.

This clonotype has a count of ten or more. This chain joins TRBV19 and TRBJ2-7, with 7 bases matching TRBD2. CDR3 length: 13 amino acids. The germline V gene has CDR1 LNHDA and CDR2 SQIVND (reference sequence). J lost 7 bases, V lost 4 bases, and 7 bases had no gene match. The CDR3 DNA follows: TGTGCCAGTAGTAGGGGGAGGGCCGGGGAGCAGTACTTC. Translated, it gives CASSRGRAGEQYF.

This clonotype has ten or more counts. V usage is TRBV19 and J usage is TRBJ2-1, with TRBD2 identical over 10 bases. Trimming at V came to 5 bases and at J to 8 bases, leaving 12 bases not matched to a gene. Looked up from germline, CDR1 is LNHDA and CDR2 is SQIVND (reference sequence). The CDR3 contains 16 residues. Here the CDR3 DNA reads TGTGCCAGTAGTTTCCGAGCGGGAGGGCCTTTAGATGAGCAGTTCTTC. Translated: CASSFRAGGPLDEQFF.

V and J are TRBV7-2 and TRBJ2-4; D possibly corresponds to TRBD1 (6 bases). Trimming stripped 1 base from V and 8 bases from J, with 15 bases between. This CDR3 is 15 amino acids long. Looked up from germline, CDR1 is SGHTA and CDR2 is FQGNSA. CDR3 coding DNA: TGTGCCAGCAGCTTAGTCACACTAGGACAGCACATTCAGTACTTC. It is translated as CASSLVTLGQHIQYF.

With regard to this clonotype: A much larger clone lies one base from this, so it may be a read error. The rearrangement joins TRBV19 to TRBJ2-1; no clear D. V was trimmed by 0 bases and J by 10 bases, leaving 10 bases between them. The CDR3 contains 13 residues. Germline CDR1 is LNHDA and CDR2 is SQIVND (reference sequence). DNA for the CDR3: TGTGCCAGTAGTATAGATAGTGGTGGGGAGCAGTTCTTC. This gives the protein CASSIDSGGEQFF.

This clonotype was seen repeatedly, ten times or more. The V call is TRBV12-3 or TRBV12-4, the J call TRBJ1-5; TRBD1 matches at 9 bases. The CDR3 covers 15 residues. Trimming removed 0 bases from V and 6 bases from J; junction bases left unmatched: 3. CDR3 coding DNA: TGTGCCAGCAGTTTAGCGGGACAGGGTATTCAGCCCCAGCATTTT. Its protein product is CASSLAGQGIQPQHF.

This clonotype occurred a few times. The chain combines TRBV14 with TRBJ2-1; no clear D gene. The V end lost 10 bases, the J end lost 6 bases, and 16 bases lay between the germline ends. The CDR3 totals 13 residues. Germline values: CDR1 SGHDN, CDR2 FVKESK. The CDR3 bases are TGTGCCACCACCCCCTACGGGTTCAATGAGCAGTTCTTC. Translating it yields CATTPYGFNEQFF.

Ten or more counts support this clonotype. The rearrangement joins TRBV12-3 or TRBV12-4 to TRBJ2-7; D is possibly TRBD1 (5 bases). V lost 5 bases to trimming and J lost 0 bases, with 11 bases between them. The CDR3 spans 14 residues. CDR3 nucleotides: TGTGCCAGCAGTCCCAGGGCGAACTCCTACGAGCAGTACTTC. Protein sequence: CASSPRANSYEQYF.

This clonotype showed up many times. The chain uses TRBV27 and TRBJ2-3, with 11 bases that match TRBD1. CDR3 length equals 16 residues. The V and J ends lost 5 bases and 2 bases, in that order; junction bases with no gene match: 6. Germline V gene lookup returns CDR1 MNHEY and CDR2 SMNVEV (reference sequence). The CDR3 coding sequence is TGTGCCAGCAGTGCCCCCGGACAGGGGGCCACAGATACGCAGTATTTT. This gives the protein CASSAPGQGATDTQYF.

This clonotype was recorded many times. The V call is TRBV10-3, the J call TRBJ2-1; D not resolved. Germline CDR1 reads ENHRY; CDR2 reads SYGVKD. The V end was cut by 6 bases, the J end by 3 bases, with 18 bases between. The CDR3 is 16 amino acids. CDR3 bases: TGTGCCATCAGCGACTCCGTCGAGATCTACTACAATGAGCAGTTCTTC. Translated, it gives CAISDSVEIYYNEQFF.

J is TRBJ1-1 and V is TRBV4-1; a possible D gene is TRBD1 (5 bases). CDR1 is MGHRA and CDR2 is YSYEKL in the germline V gene. V was shortened by 1 base and J by 7 bases, with 13 bases between the two germline ends. This CDR3 is 14 amino acids long. The DNA for the CDR3 is TGCGCCAGCAGCCAAGTATCCCTTACAGGTGAAGCTTTCTTT. Its protein product is CASSQVSLTGEAFF.

This clonotype was detected only a few times. The V call is TRBV20-1, the J call TRBJ2-2; D not resolved. V was clipped by 1 base and J by 4 bases, with 10 bases between them. This CDR3 has 14 residues. The germline V gene has CDR1 DFQATT and CDR2 SNEGSKA (reference sequence). The CDR3 DNA reads TGCAGTGCTAGAGGGCAGACTCCCACCGGGGAGCTGTTTTTT. Translated, it gives CSARGQTPTGELFF.

This rearrangement joins TRBV3-1 to TRBJ2-7; TRBD2 aligns across 8 bases. V lost 4 bases to trimming and J lost 0 bases; unmatched junction nucleotides: 5. Per the germline V gene, CDR1 is LGHDT and CDR2 is YNNKEL (reference sequence). The CDR3 is 15 amino acids. CDR3 coding DNA: TGTGCCAGCAGCCCCGTGGGGACTAGCTCCTACGAGCAGTACTTC. This encodes CASSPVGTSSYEQYF.

This clonotype was recorded a few times. The V call is TRBV20-1, the J call TRBJ2-3; 11 bases are shared with TRBD2. V dropped 5 bases and J dropped 4; count of bases not matched to a gene: 5. This CDR3 region has 14 residues. The germline gives CDR1 DFQATT, CDR2 SNEGSKA (reference sequence). The CDR3 reads CSASTSGNADTQYF. The DNA of the CDR3 is TGCAGTGCTTCGACTAGCGGGAACGCAGATACGCAGTATTTT.

This clonotype was seen many times. This rearrangement joins TRBV19 to TRBJ1-1, with TRBD1 identical over 8 bases. The CDR3 length is 15 residues. Per the germline V gene, CDR1 is LNHDA and CDR2 is SQIVND (reference sequence). The V and J ends lost 7 bases and 1 base, in that order; junction bases with no gene match: 8. The CDR3 DNA is TGTGCCAGTACGAGAGGACAGGGCGAGAACACTGAAGCTTTCTTT. Protein product: CASTRGQGENTEAFF.

This clonotype was counted many times. V gene TRBV28 combines with J gene TRBJ1-3; D not certain. Trimming removed 10 bases from V and 1 base from J, with 8 bases in between. The CDR3 has 12 amino acids. The germline CDR1 and CDR2 sequences are MDHEN and SYDVKM. The DNA of the CDR3 is TGTGCCACCTCGAGATCTGGAAACACCATATATTTT. Its protein is CATSRSGNTIYF. Together with reference TRBV28 and TRBJ1-3, the CDR3 gives the full variable domain: DVKVTQSSRYLVKRTGEKVFLECVQDMDHENMFWYRQDPGLGLRLIYFSYDVKMKEKGDIPEGYSVSREKKERFSLILESASTNQTSMYLCATSRSGNTIYFGEGSWLTVV.

At least ten counts were recorded for this clonotype. V is TRBV30 and J is TRBJ2-2, with 10 bases that match TRBD2. V lost 3 bases to trimming and J lost 0 bases; unmatched junction nucleotides: 4. The germline CDR1 and CDR2 sequences are GTSNPN and SVGIG (reference sequence). The CDR3 spans 16 residues. For the CDR3, the DNA is TGTGCCTGGAGCCGGACTAGCGGACCGAACACCGGGGAGCTGTTTTTT. It specifies CAWSRTSGPNTGELFF. Based on the CDR3 plus reference TRBV30 and TRBJ2-2, the full variable domain is SQTIHQWPATLVQPVGSPLSLECTVEGTSNPNLYWYRQAAGRGLQLLFYSVGIGQISSEVPQNLSASRPQDRQFILSSKKLLLSDSGFYLCAWSRTSGPNTGELFFGEGSRLTVL.

Concerning this clonotype: This clone may be a read error of a much larger clone one base away. V is TRBV27 and J is TRBJ2-1, with TRBD2 matching over 8 bases. CDR1 and CDR2 from the germline V gene are MNHEY and SMNVEV (reference sequence). Unmatched junction bases numbered 12, after V lost 5 bases and J lost 6 bases. The CDR3 sequence is 16 residues long. The CDR3 sequence: CASSTGGLVRGNEQFF. The CDR3 DNA reads TGTGCCAGCAGTACGGGGGGACTAGTCAGGGGCAATGAGCAGTTCTTC.

This clonotype showed up just a few times. J is TRBJ2-7 and V is TRBV18, with 12 bases identical to TRBD1. The CDR3 consists of 15 residues. The germline gives CDR1 KGHSH, CDR2 LQKENI. The ends lost 3 bases at V and 7 bases at J; junction bases unmatched: 7. The CDR3 is CASSPQRGQGAEQYF. CDR3 nucleotide sequence: TGTGCCAGCTCACCCCAGAGGGGACAGGGGGCGGAGCAGTACTTC.

The chain joins TRBV9 to TRBJ2-3; TRBD1 aligns across 8 bases. V trimming: 0 bases; J trimming: 4 bases; junction bases outside the gene matches: 4. This CDR3 region has 15 residues. Germline CDR1 is SGDLS and CDR2 is YYNGEE. The CDR3 region is CASSVEDRVSDTQYF. The CDR3, as DNA: TGTGCCAGCAGCGTAGAGGACAGGGTATCAGATACGCAGTATTTT.

This clonotype was recorded at least ten times. The J gene is TRBJ1-2, the V gene TRBV19; D may be TRBD1 (5 bases). Trimming took 6 bases from V and 6 from J, leaving 23 bases between them. This CDR3 contains 16 residues. Germline V lookup: CDR1 LNHDA, CDR2 SQIVND (reference sequence). This CDR3 is CASSRAGDLLSNGYTF. In DNA form, the CDR3 reads TGTGCCAGTAGCCGCGCCGGGGACCTCCTGAGCAATGGCTACACCTTC.

This clonotype showed up many times. J is TRBJ2-7 and V is TRBV2; D might be TRBD1 (5 bases). CDR3 length equals 12 residues. Trimming stripped 7 bases from V and 2 bases from J, with 9 bases between. CDR1 is SNHLY, CDR2 FYNNEI, per germline. The chain's CDR3 is CASIGAPYEQYF. The CDR3, as DNA: TGTGCCAGCATTGGGGCCCCCTACGAGCAGTACTTC.

This clonotype was detected ten times or more. CDR3 sequence (DNA): TGCGCCAGCAGCTTGGGCCCGGGAGCCCACAATGAGCAGTTCTTC. Protein product: CASSLGPGAHNEQFF. The J gene is TRBJ2-1, the V gene TRBV5-1, with D maybe TRBD2 (6 bases). The CDR3 spans 15 residues. With 0 bases removed from V and 5 bases from J, the gap between germline ends came to 12 bases. Germline-derived CDR1 and CDR2 are SGHRS and YFSETQ.

There are a few counts of this clonotype. The J gene is TRBJ2-1, the V gene TRBV30; D perhaps matches TRBD2 (6 bases). The V end was cut by 3 bases, the J end by 7 bases, with 19 bases between. The CDR3 length is 15 residues. The germline CDR1 and CDR2 sequences are GTSNPN and SVGIG (reference sequence). The CDR3 sequence: CAWSPYPLGGNEQFF. In DNA form, the CDR3 reads TGTGCCTGGAGCCCGTATCCTTTGGGGGGAAATGAGCAGTTCTTC.

This clonotype was recorded a few times. J is TRBJ2-7 and V is TRBV10-2; TRBD2 aligns across 8 bases. CDR3 length: 14 residues. The trim removed 7 bases at V and 0 bases at J, leaving 5 bases unmatched. Germline CDR1 is WSHSY and CDR2 is SAAADI. As DNA, the CDR3 is TGCGCCAGCAACCCCAGCGGGAGCTCCTACGAGCAGTACTTC. It translates to CASNPSGSSYEQYF.

Only a few counts were recorded for this clonotype. Since a much larger clone is just one base distant, this may be a read error. The chain is built from TRBV10-3 and TRBJ2-5, with 12 bases lining up with TRBD2. Germline values: CDR1 ENHRY, CDR2 SYGVKD. The CDR3 has 14 residues. CDR3 sequence (DNA): TGTGCCGTCAGCGATACTAGCGGGAGGGAGACCCAGTACTTC. Translating gives CAVSDTSGRETQYF.

The CDR3 DNA reads TGTGCCAGCAGTGGGGGACTAGCGGGATACAATGAGCAGTTCTTC. Its translation is CASSGGLAGYNEQFF. The V and J genes are TRBV25-1 and TRBJ2-1; 13 bases are shared with TRBD2. The germline V gene encodes CDR1 MGHDK and CDR2 SYGVNS. The V segment lost 4 bases and the J segment 4 bases; nucleotides outside the gene matches: 1. The CDR3 sequence is 15 residues long.